The clone carrying this TCR beta chain was seen a few times. What it binds is unknown. The sample comes from a study of CD8 T cells in ankylosing spondylitis. Notes on the study in general: Clones that were linked to disease were CD8+ and were relatively rare in peripheral blood. In the blood and synovial fluid of reactive arthritis, some motif variants had been previously reported.

Libraries of TCR beta came from quantitative 5'-RACE with molecular barcodes. One entry per CDR3 protein results from TCRdb running MiXCR on the 5' RACE reads. The sample carries 80,000 to 90,000 distinct CDR3 sequences, about 27% recorded once. Trimming removed 4 bases from V and 2 bases from J, with 9 bases in between. There are 14 residues in the CDR3. The germline gives CDR1 SEHNR, CDR2 FQNEAQ (reference sequence). This receptor was taken from a male donor with ankylosing spondylitis or in good health (not recorded which). The sample comprised blood, either unsorted or a sorted T cell fraction (not recorded which). The chain is built from TRBV7-9 and TRBJ1-5; D perhaps matches TRBD1 (5 bases). The CDR3 loop reads CASSSAQGNQPQHF. DNA for the CDR3: TGTGCCAGCAGCTCGGCACAGGGCAATCAGCCCCAGCATTTT.